This T cell receptor (beta chain) was documented in a study of cytomegalovirus exposure and HLA in healthy donors. Study-wide findings and caveats: The study carried out a later analysis of TCR beta sequences. It associated some 15,000 of them with specific HLA alleles at a false discovery rate of 0.05.

In the PCR, 60 Vbeta and 13 Jbeta primers were used. The method was immunoSEQ multiplex PCR; TCRdb's version includes in-frame clones alone and lacks a portion of them. The table includes about 120,000 clones, roughly 80% detected once. This clone has only a few counts. The antigen is unknown. Healthy bone marrow donors formed the donor group. CDR3 length equals 16 residues. The V gene end was trimmed by 4 bases and the J gene end by 2 bases; junction bases not matched to a gene: 7. Per the germline V gene, CDR1 is SGHTS and CDR2 is YDEGEE. This clonotype was sampled from a female donor in good health and CMV-seronegative. V and J are TRBV5-8 and TRBJ1-5; the match to TRBD1 covers 9 bases. Sequenced input: PBMCs. The CDR3, as DNA: TGTGCCAGCAGCCTGGACAGGGGTGTGGGCAATCAGCCCCAGCATTTT. As protein: CASSLDRGVGNQPQHF.